Described below is a single T cell receptor beta chain sequence and its context. What it binds is unknown. This CDR3 contains 14 residues. Germline CDR1 SGHTA, CDR2 FQGTGA. V lost 8 bases and J lost 6; bases outside the gene matches: 3. This record belongs to a study of beta chain features in type 1 diabetes. General study results and limits: Naive, central memory and Treg TCRB repertoires seemed to resemble each other more closely in patients than they did in healthy donors. Type 1 diabetes patients had moderately but significantly shorter TCRB CDR3s in all four CD4+ subsets.

One heparinised draw, averaging roughly 110 mL, was taken per donor. Sort purity for all populations was recorded as exceeding 98%. Sequenced material consisted of expressed TCRB transcripts (all of the isolated RNA was reverse transcribed). The repertoire was sequenced with immunoSEQ multiplex PCR; TCRdb's copy has only in-frame clones and lacks some. This sample carries roughly 40,000 clones, almost 65% of them seen once, and the ten largest clones take around 2%. V usage is TRBV7-3 and J usage is TRBJ2-2; 13 bases agree with TRBD2. Source material: Tregs from blood. The receptor's source is a woman in her 30s in good health. The CDR3 DNA follows: TGTGCCAGCGGAACTAGCGGGAGGGCCGGGGAGCTGTTTTTT. Residues: CASGTSGRAGELFF.